Listed here are 22 T cell receptor beta chains from one sample, sequenced in a study of blood T cell repertoires in COVID-19. Sequencing used immunoSEQ multiplex PCR; TCRdb keeps in-frame clones, though not all of them. Counted here are 280,000 or so clones, roughly 85% occurring once; the ten biggest clones make up approximately 5.7%. Sequenced sample: PBMCs or T cells enriched from blood (not recorded which). Receptors were obtained from a middle-aged woman who had recovered from COVID-19.

The V and J genes are TRBV6-2 or TRBV6-3 and TRBJ2-3; TRBD2 is a possible D gene (6 bases). Germline V gives CDR1 MNHEY, CDR2 SVGEGT. The V and J ends lost 6 bases and 3 bases respectively, with 19 bases between them. The CDR3 is made up of 16 amino acids. The DNA for the CDR3 is TGTGCCAGCAGCCCATCCTGGGGCGGGAAGACAGATACGCAGTATTTT. Residues: CASSPSWGGKTDTQYF.

CDR3 coding DNA: TGTGCCAGCGCACAGGACCCCTCTAACTATGGCTACACCTTC. This translates into CASAQDPSNYGYTF. The chain has TRBV5-4 and TRBJ1-2, with D possibly matching TRBD1 (5 bases). This CDR3 is 14 amino acids long. Germline CDR1 reads SGHNT; CDR2 reads YYREEE (reference sequence). Trimming removed 7 bases at V and 0 bases at J, with 13 bases between.

V and J are TRBV19 and TRBJ2-3; possibly TRBD2 for D (6 bases). V lost 7 bases to trimming and J lost 1 base, with 18 bases between them. This CDR3 has 16 amino acids. Germline-derived CDR1 and CDR2 are LNHDA and SQIVND (reference sequence). CDR3 amino acids: CASTLSLTRGTDTQYF. The CDR3 DNA sequence: TGTGCCAGTACCCTGTCGTTGACTAGGGGCACAGATACGCAGTATTTT.

The V call is TRBV6-5, the J call TRBJ2-7, with D tentatively TRBD1 (6 bases). There are 13 residues in the CDR3. V lost 5 bases, J lost 0 bases, and 8 bases lay in between. Germline V gene data show CDR1 as MNHEY and CDR2 as SVGAGI. This CDR3 reads CASSQDSSYEQYF. CDR3 bases: TGTGCCAGCAGTCAGGACAGCTCCTACGAGCAGTACTTC.

This clone was detected once. The V gene is TRBV4-1, the J gene TRBJ2-2; the D gene is possibly TRBD1 (6 bases). In germline, CDR1 is MGHRA, CDR2 YSYEKL. The germline V and J ends were trimmed by 1 base and 6 bases, with 12 bases remaining between them. The CDR3 has 15 residues. Here the CDR3 DNA reads TGCGCCAGCAGCCAAGGGGCCCAGGGGTCCGGGGAGCTGTTTTTT. It translates to CASSQGAQGSGELFF.

This chain links TRBV19 with TRBJ1-1, with unresolved D. The CDR3 totals 14 residues. CDR1 LNHDA and CDR2 SQIVND come from the germline V gene (reference sequence). Between the trimmed V and J ends, which lost 3 bases and 0 bases, there was a span of 8 bases. CDR3 sequence reads: CASSIHSMNTEAFF. In DNA, the CDR3 is TGTGCCAGTAGTATCCACAGCATGAACACTGAAGCTTTCTTT.

The CDR3 coding sequence is TGCGCCAGCAGCCCCGAAGGGACAGGGGACGAGCAGTACTTC. Translating gives CASSPEGTGDEQYF. The rearrangement links TRBV5-1 to TRBJ2-7; 10 bases align to TRBD1. Losses at the gene ends were 4 bases for V and 5 bases for J; bases not matched to a gene: 6. CDR3 length: 14 residues. Germline loops: CDR1 SGHRS, CDR2 YFSETQ.

V is TRBV20-1 and J is TRBJ2-5; 7 bases line up with TRBD2. The CDR3 runs 15 residues. V shed 3 bases, J shed 5 bases, and the junction held 12 bases outside the gene matches. Germline CDR1 and CDR2: DFQATT and SNEGSKA (reference sequence). The CDR3 is CSASSLAENMETQYF. The CDR3 DNA is TGCAGTGCTAGTAGCCTAGCGGAAAATATGGAGACCCAGTACTTC.

The rearrangement links TRBV7-9 to TRBJ2-2, with a possible D match to TRBD1 (6 bases). Germline CDR1 and CDR2: SEHNR and FQNEAQ (reference sequence). The CDR3 runs 16 residues. V dropped 3 bases and J dropped 1 base, with 12 bases sitting between them. CDR3: CASSFQGMENTGELFF. The CDR3 DNA reads TGTGCCAGCAGCTTTCAGGGGATGGAGAACACCGGGGAGCTGTTTTTT.

The gene calls are TRBV19 and TRBJ2-5; 9 nucleotides line up with TRBD2. V lost 6 bases, J lost 2 bases, and 4 bases stayed unmatched. This CDR3 is 14 amino acids long. Germline CDR1 is LNHDA and CDR2 is SQIVND (reference sequence). CDR3 sequence reads: CASRAAGGQETQYF. In DNA form, the CDR3 reads TGTGCCAGTAGAGCCGCGGGGGGGCAAGAGACCCAGTACTTC.

The rearrangement links TRBV9 to TRBJ2-7; D is uncertain. Trimming removed 0 bases from V and 1 base from J, with 11 bases in between. Germline values: CDR1 SGDLS, CDR2 YYNGEE. The CDR3 length is 15 residues. The CDR3 DNA reads TGTGCCAGCAGCGTAGGCCAGGCTTGGTCCTACGAGCAGTACTTC. Protein sequence: CASSVGQAWSYEQYF.

The CDR3 DNA is TGTGCCAGCAGAAGCGGGAGACAGTACTTC. This codes for CASRSGRQYF. The chain combines TRBV28 with TRBJ2-7; TRBD2 matches at 8 bases. The CDR3 has 10 amino acids. The germline V gene has CDR1 MDHEN and CDR2 SYDVKM. The junction had 2 bases not matched to a gene; V was cut back by 6 bases and J by 10 bases.

V usage is TRBV10-2 and J usage is TRBJ2-7, with 11 bases lining up with TRBD2. The CDR3 consists of 16 residues. In germline, CDR1 is WSHSY, CDR2 SAAADI. Germline trimming cut 8 bases from V and 3 bases from J; bases unmatched to any gene: 12. The CDR3 bases are TGCGCCAGCGCGCATGGGACTAGCGGACAAATCTACGAGCAGTACTTC. Its translation: CASAHGTSGQIYEQYF.

This chain uses TRBV7-6 with TRBJ2-6; D is undetermined. The germline V and J ends were trimmed by 10 bases and 4 bases, with 2 bases remaining between them. Germline CDR1 reads SGHVS; CDR2 reads FNYEAQ. The CDR3 loop spans 10 amino acids. The CDR3 is CATGANVLTF. The CDR3 DNA is TGTGCCACGGGGGCCAACGTCCTGACTTTC. The whole variable domain, filled in from reference TRBV7-6 and TRBJ2-6, reads GAGVSQSPRYKVTKRGQDVALRCDPISGHVSLYWYRQALGQGPEFLTYFNYEAQQDKSGLPNDRFSAERPEGSISTLTIQRTEQRDSAMYRCATGANVLTFGAGSRLTVL.

This sequence joins TRBV7-9 and TRBJ2-3, with a possible D match to TRBD2 (5 bases). The V and J ends lost 1 base and 6 bases respectively, with 5 bases between them. The CDR3 extends over 12 amino acids. The germline V gene has CDR1 SEHNR and CDR2 FQNEAQ (reference sequence). DNA for the CDR3: TGTGCCAGCAGCTTAGTAGCGGATACGCAGTATTTT. Its protein is CASSLVADTQYF.

This chain uses TRBV11-2 with TRBJ2-7; D possibly corresponds to TRBD1 (5 bases). There are 15 residues in the CDR3. The V end was cut by 3 bases, the J end by 4 bases, with 16 bases between. Germline values: CDR1 SGHAT, CDR2 FQNNGV. CDR3 coding DNA: TGTGCCAGCAGCTTGGTGGGGCGGAGCAGATACGAGCAGTACTTC. This sequence encodes CASSLVGRSRYEQYF.

The V and J genes are TRBV28 and TRBJ1-3; 8 bases are shared with TRBD1. CDR3 length equals 16 residues. After removal of 4 bases from V and 1 base from J, the junction contained 6 bases not matched to a gene. Germline-derived CDR1 and CDR2 are MDHEN and SYDVKM. The CDR3 reads CASSSQGGVSGNTIYF. In nucleotides, the CDR3 is TGTGCCAGCAGTTCACAGGGGGGAGTTTCTGGAAACACCATATATTTT.

The chain employs TRBV5-1 and TRBJ1-4, with 7 nucleotides matching TRBD1. With 3 bases clipped from V and 5 bases from J, the junction kept 13 bases outside the gene matches. The CDR3 has 17 residues. Germline CDR1 and CDR2: SGHRS and YFSETQ. The CDR3 spells CASSWGTELAGNEKLFF. In nucleotides, the CDR3 is TGCGCCAGCAGCTGGGGGACAGAGCTAGCAGGGAATGAAAAACTGTTTTTT.

The chain recombines TRBV7-2 with TRBJ1-4; 10 bases match TRBD1. Germline assignment: CDR1 SGHTA and CDR2 FQGNSA. This CDR3 region has 18 residues. The J segment lost 8 bases and the V segment lost 1 base, leaving 13 bases of the junction unmatched. The CDR3 protein is CASSLGDRGFPLREKLFF. The CDR3 region has the DNA TGTGCCAGCAGCTTAGGGGACAGGGGCTTCCCCCTAAGAGAAAAACTGTTTTTT.

V gene TRBV4-1 combines with J gene TRBJ2-7, with 10 bases fitting TRBD2. Germline assignment: CDR1 MGHRA and CDR2 YSYEKL. The J segment lost 3 bases and the V segment lost 1 base, leaving 9 bases of the junction unmatched. CDR3 length: 17 residues. CDR3 sequence reads: CASSQAVEAGGSYEQYF. In nucleotides, the CDR3 is TGCGCCAGCAGCCAAGCCGTAGAAGCGGGAGGGAGCTACGAGCAGTACTTC.

In its sample, this clone was seen a few times. This chain connects TRBV11-2 to TRBJ2-3; 7 nucleotides align to TRBD2. The V gene's germline CDR1 is SGHAT and CDR2 FQNNGV. The CDR3 is made up of 18 amino acids. V lost 5 bases, J lost 2 bases, and 16 bases stayed unmatched. The CDR3 DNA sequence: TGTGCCAGCAGCGTCCGGGAGAATCCGGGACTAACCACAGATACGCAGTATTTT. This translates into CASSVRENPGLTTDTQYF.

The chain links TRBV10-1 to TRBJ2-3, with TRBD2 matching over 9 bases. The CDR3 has 17 residues. Germline V CDR1 and CDR2: WNHNN, SYGVQD (reference sequence). V gave up 0 bases and J gave up 6 bases; unmatched junction bases: 10. This CDR3 is CASSESRLAGVTDTQYF. CDR3 DNA sequence: TGCGCCAGCAGTGAGTCGAGGTTAGCGGGAGTGACGGATACGCAGTATTTT.